This T cell receptor beta chain was recorded in a study of blood T cells in healthy people across ages (dated by TCRdb to 2015 to 2017). About the investigation overall: In model experiments, roughly one uniquely barcoded TCR beta cDNA molecule per two T cells was captured by template switching. To track age-related changes in TCR beta repertoire diversity, the study relied on deep sequencing normalized with unique cDNA molecular identifiers. Using the same blood draw, the study looked at two additional independent replicas of 1 million unique cDNA reads for two donors, one aged 18 to 29 and the other aged 80 or older. Donors of different ages were randomly distributed across sequencing lanes to avoid experimental bias. Donors were grouped into four age groups: young (average 16 years), middle-aged (39), aged (around 60) and long-lived (less than 85).

The method behind the library was 5' RACE. The instrument given in TCRdb is Illumina HiSeq 2500. A second PCR of 7 to 11 cycles was performed with a sample-barcoded 5' primer and a J-beta primer mix. A template-switch 5' adaptor carrying 12 random nucleotides introduced a unique molecular identifier onto each TCR beta cDNA molecule. At least 2.5 million CDR3-containing paired-end reads were obtained from each sample. First-strand cDNA synthesis was performed from all RNA using the Mint cDNA synthesis kit, with priming by a TRBC-specific oligonucleotide. Following uracil-DNA glycosylase treatment, all cDNA underwent a first 18-cycle PCR with the universal primers M1SS and BC2_uni_R. The authors processed their data as follows. For normalization, 1 million high-quality reads, each with a distinct molecular identifier, were randomly selected from each sample. Reads sharing molecular identifiers were discarded rather than binned into consensus sequences. MiTCR, with a Q25 quality threshold and the strictest error-elimination algorithm, was used for CDR3 identification, clonotype clustering and error correction. Lower-bound total TCR beta diversity was estimated with a nonparametric unseen species model using Euler transformation. TCRdb passed the public sequencing reads through fastp at Q25 and MiXCR, retaining productive beta sequences. Merged by CDR3 protein, the rows form single entries marked with the most common genes and DNA. TCRdb, rather than the study authors, made the V and J calls. The sample table holds 1.5 million to 2 million distinct CDR3 sequences, of which around half were seen once. The ten top clones hold roughly 2.1% of the sample.

To note about this clonotype: The specificity of this receptor is unknown. Qualities for individual bases were not recorded, and no much larger clone is one base off.

Trimming at the junction amounts to 5 bases on V and 4 bases on J, and the germline ends lie 20 bases apart. CDR1 and CDR2 were assigned from the germline V gene (reference sequence) as SEHNR and FQNEAQ. Inclusive of the bounding cysteine and phenylalanine, the CDR3 is 16 residues long. Just the 48-base CDR3 DNA is kept, in frame starting at base 1. What the authors observed across the whole study: Compared with the aged group, the long-lived group had more naive CD4+ T cells, fewer expanded clones and increased TCR diversity, suggesting age selection. Observed TCR beta diversity per million T cells fell roughly linearly with age, and a significant reduction was already apparent by age roughly 40. Because profiling used bulk unsorted PBMCs, naive and antigen-experienced compartments could not be compared conclusively. The CMV infection status of donors was not known, potentially confounding age-related changes in expanded clonotypes. Total diversity estimates from one million sequenced T cells were considered lower bounds and underestimates. The percentage of naive T cells measured by flow cytometry correlated strongly with observed TCR beta diversity.

Donors were around 37 systemically healthy Caucasian individuals from Russia aged about 6 to 100 years. Ten milliliters of peripheral blood were collected from each donor into EDTA-treated Vacutainer tubes. PBMCs were isolated by Ficoll-Paque density-gradient centrifugation, with at least 6.5 million obtained per sample. Total RNA, at least 5 micrograms per sample, was extracted from PBMCs with Trizol reagent. Naive CD45RAhigh/CD27high T cell percentages were measured by flow cytometry on a PBMC aliquot from every donor. The sequence is built from TRBV7-9 and TRBJ2-5; TRBD1 is a possible D gene, resting on 5 matching bases. The specimen sequenced was blood. This clonotype was obtained from a woman between 35 and 50 years old in good health. The DNA reads TGTGCCAGCAGCCCTCACAGGCTCTCCGGTGGAGAGACCCAGTACTTC. The resulting protein is CASSPHRLSGGETQYF.